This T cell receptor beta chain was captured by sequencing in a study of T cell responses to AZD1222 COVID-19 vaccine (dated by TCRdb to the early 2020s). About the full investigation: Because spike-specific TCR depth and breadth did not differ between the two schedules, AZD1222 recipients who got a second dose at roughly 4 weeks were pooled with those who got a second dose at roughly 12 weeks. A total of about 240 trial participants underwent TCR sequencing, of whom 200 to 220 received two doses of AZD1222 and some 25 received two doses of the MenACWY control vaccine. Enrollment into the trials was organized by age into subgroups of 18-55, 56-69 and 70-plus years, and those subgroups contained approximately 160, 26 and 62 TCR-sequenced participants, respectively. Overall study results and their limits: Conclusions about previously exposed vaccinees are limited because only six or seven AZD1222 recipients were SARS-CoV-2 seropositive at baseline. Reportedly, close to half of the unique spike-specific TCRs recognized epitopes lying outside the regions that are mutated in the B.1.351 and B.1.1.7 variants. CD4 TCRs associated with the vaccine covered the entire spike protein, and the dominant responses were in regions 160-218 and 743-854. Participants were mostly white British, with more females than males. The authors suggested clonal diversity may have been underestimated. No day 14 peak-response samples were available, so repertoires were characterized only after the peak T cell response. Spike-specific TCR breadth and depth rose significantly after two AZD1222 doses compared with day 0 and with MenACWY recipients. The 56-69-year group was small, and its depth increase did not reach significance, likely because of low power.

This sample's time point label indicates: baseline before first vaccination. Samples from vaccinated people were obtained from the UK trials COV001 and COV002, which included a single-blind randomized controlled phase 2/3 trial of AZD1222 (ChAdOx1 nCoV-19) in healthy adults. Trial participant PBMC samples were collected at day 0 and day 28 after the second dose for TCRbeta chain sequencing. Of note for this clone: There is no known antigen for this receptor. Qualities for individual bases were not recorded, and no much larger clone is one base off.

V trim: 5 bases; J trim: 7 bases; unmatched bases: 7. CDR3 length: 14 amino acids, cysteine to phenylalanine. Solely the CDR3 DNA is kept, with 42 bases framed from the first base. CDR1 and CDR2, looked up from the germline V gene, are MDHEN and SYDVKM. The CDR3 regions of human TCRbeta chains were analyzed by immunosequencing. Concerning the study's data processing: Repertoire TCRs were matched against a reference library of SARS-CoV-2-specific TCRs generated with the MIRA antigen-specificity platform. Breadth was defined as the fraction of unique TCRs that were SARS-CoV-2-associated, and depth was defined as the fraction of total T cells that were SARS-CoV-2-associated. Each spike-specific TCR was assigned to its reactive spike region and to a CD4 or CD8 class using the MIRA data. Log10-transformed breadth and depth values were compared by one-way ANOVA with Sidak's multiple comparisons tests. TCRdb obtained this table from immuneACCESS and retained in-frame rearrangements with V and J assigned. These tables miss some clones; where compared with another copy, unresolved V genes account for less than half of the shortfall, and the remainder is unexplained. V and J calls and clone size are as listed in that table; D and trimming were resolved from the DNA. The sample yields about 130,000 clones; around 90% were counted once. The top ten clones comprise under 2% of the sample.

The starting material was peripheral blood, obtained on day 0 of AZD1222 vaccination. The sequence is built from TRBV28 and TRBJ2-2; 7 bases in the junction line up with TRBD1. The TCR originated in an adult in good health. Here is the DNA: TGTGCCAGCAGTCACCCGACAGGGCTCGGGGAGCTGTTTTTT. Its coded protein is CASSHPTGLGELFF.